This T cell receptor beta chain emerged from a study of T-cell reconstitution after alpha-beta-depleted transplantation in children. General study points: From surviving recipient T cells and thymic progenitors came the high day-60 TCRbeta diversity observed in some patients. T-cell counts and diversity at one year post-transplant came mainly from newly produced T cells.

The CDR3 contains 14 residues. Germline CDR1 SNHLY, CDR2 FYNNEI. V shed 3 bases and J 6 bases; nucleotides not matched to a gene: 5. Preparation of the TCRbeta library was carried out with unique molecular identifiers. TCRdb reprocessed the PCR reads with MiXCR, giving one entry per CDR3 protein. The profile shows 900,000 or so distinct CDR3 sequences, 15% to 20% of them singletons. This clonotype was detected a few times. Its antigen is undetermined. The chain is built from TRBV2 and TRBJ2-7; TRBD2 aligns across 10 bases. Here the sequenced sample was PBMCs, mostly from graft donor cells, taken 360 days after TCRalphabeta/CD19-depleted stem cell transplant. This sequence was found in a male patient younger than 18 who had a stem cell transplant for acute lymphoblastic leukemia, so the T cells may come from the graft donor. The CDR3 reads CASSDASGSVEQYF. CDR3 DNA: TGTGCCAGCAGTGATGCTAGCGGGAGTGTCGAGCAGTACTTC.